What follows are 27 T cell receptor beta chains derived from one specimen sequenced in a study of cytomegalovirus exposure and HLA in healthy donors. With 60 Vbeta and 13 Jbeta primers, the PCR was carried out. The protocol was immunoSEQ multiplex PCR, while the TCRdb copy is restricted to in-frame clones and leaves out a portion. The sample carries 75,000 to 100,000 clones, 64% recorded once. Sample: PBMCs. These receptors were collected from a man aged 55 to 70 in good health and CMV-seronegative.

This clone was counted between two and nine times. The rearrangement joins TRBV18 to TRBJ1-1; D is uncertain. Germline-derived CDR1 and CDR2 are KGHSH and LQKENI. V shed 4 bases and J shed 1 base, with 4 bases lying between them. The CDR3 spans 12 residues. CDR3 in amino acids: CASSRQNTEAFF. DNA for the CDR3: TGTGCCAGCTCACGACAGAACACTGAAGCTTTCTTT.

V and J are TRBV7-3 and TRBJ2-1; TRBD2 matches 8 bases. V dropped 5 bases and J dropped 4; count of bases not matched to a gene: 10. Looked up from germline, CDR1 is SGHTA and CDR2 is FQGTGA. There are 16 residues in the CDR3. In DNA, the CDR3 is TGTGCCAGCAGCAGTGCCGGGACTAGGGTTTACAATGAGCAGTTCTTC. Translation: CASSSAGTRVYNEQFF.

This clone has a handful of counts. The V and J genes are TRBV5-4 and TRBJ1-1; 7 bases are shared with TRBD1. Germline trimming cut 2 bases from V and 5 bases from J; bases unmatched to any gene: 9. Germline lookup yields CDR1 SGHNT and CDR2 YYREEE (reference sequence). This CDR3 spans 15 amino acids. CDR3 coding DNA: TGTGCCAGCAGCTTTCAACAGGGGAGAAGGACTGAAGCTTTCTTT. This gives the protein CASSFQQGRRTEAFF. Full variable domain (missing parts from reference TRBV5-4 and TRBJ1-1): ETGVTQSPTHLIKTRGQQVTLRCSSQSGHNTVSWYQQALGQGPQFIFQYYREEENGRGNFPPRFSGLQFPNYSSELNVNALELDDSALYLCASSFQQGRRTEAFFGQGTRLTVV.

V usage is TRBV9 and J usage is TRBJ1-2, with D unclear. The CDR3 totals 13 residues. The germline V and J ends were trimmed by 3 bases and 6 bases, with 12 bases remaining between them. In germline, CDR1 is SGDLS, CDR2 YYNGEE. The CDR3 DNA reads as TGTGCCAGCAGCGGCCAACAACGCCATGGCTACACCTTC. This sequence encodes CASSGQQRHGYTF.

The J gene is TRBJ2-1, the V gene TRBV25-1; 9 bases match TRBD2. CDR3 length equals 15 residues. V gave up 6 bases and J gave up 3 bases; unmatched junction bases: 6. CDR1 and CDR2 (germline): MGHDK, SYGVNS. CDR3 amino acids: CASSLAGAGYNEQFF. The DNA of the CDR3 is TGTGCCAGCAGCTTAGCGGGAGCGGGCTACAATGAGCAGTTCTTC.

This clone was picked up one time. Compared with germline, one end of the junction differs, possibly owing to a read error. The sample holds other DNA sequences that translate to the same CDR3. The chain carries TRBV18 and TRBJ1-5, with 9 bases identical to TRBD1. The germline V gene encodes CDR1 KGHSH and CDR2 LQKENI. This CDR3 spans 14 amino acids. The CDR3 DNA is TGTGCTAGCTCTCAGGACAGGGGTCAAGTGCCCCAGCATTTT. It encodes CASSQDRGQVPQHF.

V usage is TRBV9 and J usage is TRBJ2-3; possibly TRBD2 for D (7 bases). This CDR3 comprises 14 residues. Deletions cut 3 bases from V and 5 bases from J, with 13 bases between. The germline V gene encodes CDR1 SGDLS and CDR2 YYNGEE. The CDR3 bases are TGTGCCAGCAGCGGTCGGGGGGCGGGAGATACGCAGTATTTT. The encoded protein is CASSGRGAGDTQYF.

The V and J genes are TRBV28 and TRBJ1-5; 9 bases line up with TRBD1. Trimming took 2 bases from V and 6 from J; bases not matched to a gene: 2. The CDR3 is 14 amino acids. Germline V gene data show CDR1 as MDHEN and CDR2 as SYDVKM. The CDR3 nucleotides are TGTGCCAGCAGTTTAACAGGGGGCATTCAGCCCCAGCATTTT. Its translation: CASSLTGGIQPQHF.

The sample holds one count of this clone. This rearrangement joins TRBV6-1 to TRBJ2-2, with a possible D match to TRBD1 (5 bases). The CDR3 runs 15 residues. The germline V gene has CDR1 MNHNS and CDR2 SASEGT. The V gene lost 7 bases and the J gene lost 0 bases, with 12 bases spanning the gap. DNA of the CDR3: TGTGCCAGCATCTTGATAGGGGCGAACACCGGGGAGCTGTTTTTT. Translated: CASILIGANTGELFF.

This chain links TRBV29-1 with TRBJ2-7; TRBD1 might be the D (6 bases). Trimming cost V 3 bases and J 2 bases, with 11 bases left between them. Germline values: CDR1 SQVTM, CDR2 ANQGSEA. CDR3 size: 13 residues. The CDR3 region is CSVDRGDTYEQYF. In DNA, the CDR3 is TGCAGCGTTGACAGGGGCGATACCTACGAGCAGTACTTC.

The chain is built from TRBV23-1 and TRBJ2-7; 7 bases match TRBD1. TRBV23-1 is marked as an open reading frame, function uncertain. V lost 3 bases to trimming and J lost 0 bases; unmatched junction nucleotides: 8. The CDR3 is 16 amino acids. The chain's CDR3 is CASSQSGTESSYEQYF. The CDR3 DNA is TGCGCCAGCAGTCAGTCCGGGACAGAGAGCTCCTACGAGCAGTACTTC.

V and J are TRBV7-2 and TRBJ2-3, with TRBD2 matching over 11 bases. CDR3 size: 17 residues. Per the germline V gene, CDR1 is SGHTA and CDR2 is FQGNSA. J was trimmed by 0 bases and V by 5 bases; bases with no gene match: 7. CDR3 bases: TGTGCCAGCAGCCTAGGTACTAGCGGGAGAAGCACAGATACGCAGTATTTT. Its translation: CASSLGTSGRSTDTQYF.

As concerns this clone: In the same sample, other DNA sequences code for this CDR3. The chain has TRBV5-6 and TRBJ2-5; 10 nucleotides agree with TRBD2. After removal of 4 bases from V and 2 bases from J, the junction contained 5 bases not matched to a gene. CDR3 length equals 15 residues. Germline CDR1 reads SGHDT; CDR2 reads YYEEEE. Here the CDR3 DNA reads TGTGCCAGCAGCCGGGGACTAGCGCCTCAAGAGACCCAGTACTTC. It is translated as CASSRGLAPQETQYF.

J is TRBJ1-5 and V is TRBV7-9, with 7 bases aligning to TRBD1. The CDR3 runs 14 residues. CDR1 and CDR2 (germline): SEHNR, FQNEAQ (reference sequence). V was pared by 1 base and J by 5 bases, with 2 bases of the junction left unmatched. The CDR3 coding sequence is TGTGCCAGCAGCTTAGGAGGGGGCTATCAGCCCCAGCATTTT. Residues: CASSLGGGYQPQHF.

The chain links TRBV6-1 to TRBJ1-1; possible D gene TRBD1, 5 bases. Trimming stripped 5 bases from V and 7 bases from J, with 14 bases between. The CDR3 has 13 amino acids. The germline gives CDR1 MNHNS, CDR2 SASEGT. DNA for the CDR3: TGTGCCAGCAGTAAAATGGGGGGGTATGAAGCTTTCTTT. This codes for CASSKMGGYEAFF.

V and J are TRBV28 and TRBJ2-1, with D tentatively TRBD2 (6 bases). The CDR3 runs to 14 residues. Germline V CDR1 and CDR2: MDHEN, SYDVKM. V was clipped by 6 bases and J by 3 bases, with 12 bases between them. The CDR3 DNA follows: TGTGCCAGCAGCCGCTGGGGAGGCTACAATGAGCAGTTCTTC. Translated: CASSRWGGYNEQFF.

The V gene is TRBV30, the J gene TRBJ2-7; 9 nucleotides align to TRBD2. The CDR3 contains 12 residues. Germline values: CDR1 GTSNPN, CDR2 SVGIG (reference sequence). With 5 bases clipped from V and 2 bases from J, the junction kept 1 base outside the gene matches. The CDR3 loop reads CAWGGGAYEQYF. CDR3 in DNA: TGTGCCTGGGGCGGGGGGGCCTACGAGCAGTACTTC.

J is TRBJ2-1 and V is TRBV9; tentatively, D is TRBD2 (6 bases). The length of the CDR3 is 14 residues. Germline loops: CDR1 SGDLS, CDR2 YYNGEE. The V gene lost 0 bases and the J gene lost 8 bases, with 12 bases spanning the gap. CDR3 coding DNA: TGTGCCAGCAGCGTAGCTCCTAGCGCCGATGAGCAGTTCTTC. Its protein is CASSVAPSADEQFF.

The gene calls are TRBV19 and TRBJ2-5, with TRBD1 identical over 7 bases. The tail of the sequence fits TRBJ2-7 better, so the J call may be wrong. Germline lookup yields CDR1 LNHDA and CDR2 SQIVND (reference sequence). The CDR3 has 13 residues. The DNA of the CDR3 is TGTGCCAGTACCAAGACAGGGACCTACGAGCAGTACTTC. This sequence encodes CASTKTGTYEQYF.

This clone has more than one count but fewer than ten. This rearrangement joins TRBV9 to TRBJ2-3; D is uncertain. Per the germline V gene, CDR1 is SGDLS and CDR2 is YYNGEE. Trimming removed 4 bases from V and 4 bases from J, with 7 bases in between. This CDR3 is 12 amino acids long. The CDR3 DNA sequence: TGTGCCAGCAGCCTATACTCAGATACGCAGTATTTT. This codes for CASSLYSDTQYF.

In DNA, the CDR3 is TGCGCCAGCAGCTTGGGGACAGGGGATTCTGAGCAGTTCTTC. Its protein is CASSLGTGDSEQFF. J is TRBJ2-1 and V is TRBV5-1; 9 bases match TRBD1. Germline values: CDR1 SGHRS, CDR2 YFSETQ. The ends lost 0 bases at V and 9 bases at J; junction bases unmatched: 4. CDR3 length: 14 residues.

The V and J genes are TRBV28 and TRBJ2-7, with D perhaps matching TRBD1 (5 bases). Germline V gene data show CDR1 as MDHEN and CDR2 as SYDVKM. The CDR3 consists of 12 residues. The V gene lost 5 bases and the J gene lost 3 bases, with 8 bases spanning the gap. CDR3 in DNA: TGTGCCAGCAGTCAACAGGTCTACGAGCAGTACTTC. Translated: CASSQQVYEQYF.

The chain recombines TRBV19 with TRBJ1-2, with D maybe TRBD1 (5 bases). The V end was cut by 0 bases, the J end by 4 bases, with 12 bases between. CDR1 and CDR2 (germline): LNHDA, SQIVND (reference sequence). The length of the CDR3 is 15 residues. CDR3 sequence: CASSIDPGGTYGYTF. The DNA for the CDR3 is TGTGCCAGTAGTATAGATCCAGGAGGGACCTATGGCTACACCTTC.

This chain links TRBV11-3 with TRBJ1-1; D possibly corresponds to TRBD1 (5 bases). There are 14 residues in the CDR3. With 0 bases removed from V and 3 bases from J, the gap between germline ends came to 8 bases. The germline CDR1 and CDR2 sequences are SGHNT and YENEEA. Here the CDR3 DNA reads TGTGCCAGCAGCTTAGAAGGGGCGGACACTGAAGCTTTCTTT. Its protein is CASSLEGADTEAFF.

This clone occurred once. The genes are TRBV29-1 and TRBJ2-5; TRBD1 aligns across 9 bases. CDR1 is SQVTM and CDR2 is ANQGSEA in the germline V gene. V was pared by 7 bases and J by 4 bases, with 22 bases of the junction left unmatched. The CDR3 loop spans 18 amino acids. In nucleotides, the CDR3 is TGCAGCGCCTTAACCGGGACAGGGTCGGTCTCTTTTACAGAGACCCAGTACTTC. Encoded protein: CSALTGTGSVSFTETQYF.

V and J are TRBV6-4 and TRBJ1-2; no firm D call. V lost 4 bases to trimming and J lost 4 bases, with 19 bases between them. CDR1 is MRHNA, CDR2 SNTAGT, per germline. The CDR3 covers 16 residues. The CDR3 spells CASSATAFPAPYGYTF. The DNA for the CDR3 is TGTGCCAGCAGTGCCACTGCCTTCCCTGCACCCTATGGCTACACCTTC.

CDR3 DNA: TGTGCCAGCAGTCCCTTTCTCCAGGGGTCCACTGAAGCTTTCTTT. Its translation: CASSPFLQGSTEAFF. The gene calls are TRBV6-6 and TRBJ1-1; D may be TRBD1 (6 bases). Trimming pared 5 bases from V and 4 bases from J, leaving 17 bases between. The CDR3 is 15 residues long. Germline V gene lookup returns CDR1 MNHNY and CDR2 SVGAGI (reference sequence).